What follows is one T cell receptor (beta chain) and its context. Antigen specificity is unknown. Germline-derived CDR1 and CDR2 are SGDLS and YYNGEE. This CDR3 comprises 13 residues. V was clipped by 6 bases and J by 9 bases; unmatched bases: 3. These data originate in a study of Graves' ophthalmopathy and Graves' hyperthyroidism. Study-wide points: A model of 13 signatures distinguished ophthalmopathy from stable hyperthyroidism at roughly 86% sensitivity and 81.08% specificity.

None of the included patients had other autoimmune diseases, uncontrolled infections, pregnancy or lactation, as these led to exclusion. It was on clinical symptoms, serum thyroxine, TRAb, thyroid ultrasound and orbital computed tomography that diagnosis relied. The source of the PBMCs was over 8.5 ml of fresh peripheral blood. RNA transcripts served as template for amplifying TCR beta CDR3 sequences. The workflow started with a first-round RT-PCR run with HTBI primers and then moved on to a second-round multiplex PCR. TCRdb reprocessed the multiplex PCR reads with MiXCR, giving one entry per CDR3 protein. The table lists 680,000 or so distinct CDR3 sequences, about 20% of them singletons.

The source material was peripheral blood. The clonotype was recovered from a young woman with stable Graves' hyperthyroidism. Some clones in this sample may be carry-over from other donors' samples. This chain links TRBV9 with TRBJ1-6; 10 nucleotides agree with TRBD1. The CDR3 loop is CASTGQGPSPLHF. The CDR3 region has the DNA TGTGCCAGCACGGGACAGGGGCCTTCACCCCTCCACTTT.